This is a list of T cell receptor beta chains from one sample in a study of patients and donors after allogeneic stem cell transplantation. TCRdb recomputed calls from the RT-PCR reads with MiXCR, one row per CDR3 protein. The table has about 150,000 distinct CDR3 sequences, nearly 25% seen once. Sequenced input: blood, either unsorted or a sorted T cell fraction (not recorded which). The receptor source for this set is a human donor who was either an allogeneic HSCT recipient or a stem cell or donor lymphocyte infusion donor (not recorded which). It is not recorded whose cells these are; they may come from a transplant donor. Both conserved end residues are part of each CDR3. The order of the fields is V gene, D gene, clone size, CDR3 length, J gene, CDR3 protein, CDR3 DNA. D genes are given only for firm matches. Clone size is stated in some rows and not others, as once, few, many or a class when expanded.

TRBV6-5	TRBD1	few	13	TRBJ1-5	CASSSGGGQPQHF	TGTGCCAGCAGTTCAGGGGGGGGACAGCCCCAGCATTTT
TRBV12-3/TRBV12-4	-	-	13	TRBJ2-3	CASRPGGTDTQYF	TGTGCCAGCAGACCCGGTGGCACAGATACGCAGTATTTT
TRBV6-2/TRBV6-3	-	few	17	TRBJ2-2	CASSYTRGSRYTGELFF	TGTGCCAGCAGTTACACCCGGGGAAGTCGGTACACCGGGGAGCTGTTTTTT
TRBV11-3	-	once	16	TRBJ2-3	CASSLQWGPGVDTQYF	TGTGCCAGCAGCTTGCAATGGGGCCCCGGAGTAGATACGCAGTATTTT
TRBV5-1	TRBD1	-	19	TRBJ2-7	CASSFSRGETTGGFYEQYF	TGCGCCAGCAGCTTTTCTAGAGGGGAGACCACAGGGGGCTTCTACGAGCAGTACTTC
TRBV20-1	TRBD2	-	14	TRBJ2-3	CSARVGGGYDTQYF	TGCAGTGCTAGAGTTGGGGGAGGGTACGATACGCAGTATTTT
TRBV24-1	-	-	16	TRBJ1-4	CATSDVKSDWNEKLFF	TGTGCCACCAGTGATGTGAAGTCGGATTGGAATGAAAAACTGTTTTTT
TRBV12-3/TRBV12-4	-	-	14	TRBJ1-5	CASSIGISNQPQHF	TGTGCCAGCAGCATCGGGATAAGCAATCAGCCCCAGCATTTT
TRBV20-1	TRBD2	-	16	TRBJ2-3	CSARSWTSEVTDTQYF	TGCAGTGCTAGAAGTTGGACTAGCGAGGTCACAGATACGCAGTATTTT
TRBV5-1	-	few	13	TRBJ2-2	CASKVLGTGELFF	TGCGCCAGCAAGGTGCTTGGCACCGGGGAGCTGTTTTTT
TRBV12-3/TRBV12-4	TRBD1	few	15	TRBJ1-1	CASSPGDRAYTEAFF	TGTGCCAGCAGTCCAGGGGACAGGGCGTACACTGAAGCTTTCTTT
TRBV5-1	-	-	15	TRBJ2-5	CASSLLPMYQETQYF	TGCGCCAGCAGCCTACTGCCCATGTACCAAGAGACCCAGTACTTC
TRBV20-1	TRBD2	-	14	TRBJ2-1	CSAHSGDVYNEQFF	TGCAGTGCACATAGCGGGGACGTCTACAATGAGCAGTTCTTC
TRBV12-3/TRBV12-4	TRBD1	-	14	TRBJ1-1	CASSEGGLGTEAFF	TGTGCCAGCAGTGAAGGGGGCTTGGGCACTGAAGCTTTCTTT
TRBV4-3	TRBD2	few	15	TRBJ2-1	CASSRRLAGWDEQFF	TGCGCCAGCAGCCGACGGTTAGCGGGATGGGATGAGCAGTTCTTC
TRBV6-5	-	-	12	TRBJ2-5	CASTGVGETQYF	TGTGCCAGCACGGGGGTGGGAGAGACCCAGTACTTC
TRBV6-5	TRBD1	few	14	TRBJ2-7	CASKPGQGFAEQYF	TGTGCCAGCAAGCCGGGACAGGGATTTGCCGAGCAGTACTTC
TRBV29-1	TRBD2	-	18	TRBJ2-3	CSVELERTSGRETDTQYF	TGCAGCGTTGAACTTGAGCGCACTAGCGGGAGAGAGACAGATACGCAGTATTTT
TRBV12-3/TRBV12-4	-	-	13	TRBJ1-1	CASSLYGNTEAFF	TGTGCCAGCAGTTTATATGGGAACACTGAAGCTTTCTTT
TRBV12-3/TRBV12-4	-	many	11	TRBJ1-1	CASRENTEAFF	TGTGCCAGCAGAGAGAACACTGAAGCTTTCTTT
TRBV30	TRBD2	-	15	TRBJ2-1	CAWVAGGNSGNEQFF	TGTGCCTGGGTAGCGGGGGGGAATTCTGGGAATGAGCAGTTCTTC
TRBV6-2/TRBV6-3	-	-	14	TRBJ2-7	CASSWRDFAYEQYF	TGTGCCAGCAGTTGGCGAGACTTTGCCTACGAGCAGTACTTC
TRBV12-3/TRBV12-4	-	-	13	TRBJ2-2	CASSETRPGELFF	TGTGCCAGCAGCGAAACTAGGCCCGGGGAGCTGTTTTTT
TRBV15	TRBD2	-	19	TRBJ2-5	CATSRVGTSGVGWQETQYF	TGTGCCACCAGCAGAGTCGGGACTAGCGGGGTGGGGTGGCAAGAGACCCAGTACTTC
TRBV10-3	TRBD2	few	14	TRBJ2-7	CAISRSGSHYEQYF	TGTGCCATCAGTCGTAGCGGGTCTCACTACGAGCAGTACTTC
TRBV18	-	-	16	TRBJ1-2	CASSLLARQANYGYTF	TGTGCCAGCTCACTACTTGCCAGGCAAGCTAACTATGGCTACACCTTC
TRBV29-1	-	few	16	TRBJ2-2	CSVEGAVPSNTGELFF	TGCAGCGTTGAAGGAGCCGTTCCATCCAACACCGGGGAGCTGTTTTTT
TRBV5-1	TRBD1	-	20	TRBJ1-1	CASSLEPHQAFGQGNTEAFF	TGCGCCAGCAGCTTGGAACCGCATCAGGCCTTCGGACAGGGGAACACTGAAGCTTTCTTT
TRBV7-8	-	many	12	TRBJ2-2	CASSIVSGELFF	TGTGCCAGCAGCATAGTTTCCGGGGAGCTGTTTTTT
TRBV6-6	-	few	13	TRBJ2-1	CASSSRVINEQFF	TGTGCCAGCAGTTCCAGGGTTATCAATGAGCAGTTCTTC
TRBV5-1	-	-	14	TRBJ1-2	CASSPTPRALGYTF	TGCGCCAGCAGCCCGACTCCCAGAGCTCTTGGCTACACCTTC
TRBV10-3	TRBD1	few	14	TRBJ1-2	CAIVAGTGNYGYTF	TGTGCCATCGTAGCCGGGACAGGGAACTATGGCTACACCTTC
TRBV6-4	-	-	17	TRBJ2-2	CASSDSRAGINTGELFF	TGTGCCAGCAGTGACTCGAGGGCGGGGATTAACACCGGGGAGCTGTTTTTT
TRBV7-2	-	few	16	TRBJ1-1	CASSLAPQGTNTEAFF	TGTGCCAGCAGCTTAGCACCTCAGGGGACGAACACTGAAGCTTTCTTT
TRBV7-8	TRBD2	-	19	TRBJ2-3	CASSLVAAGGTKWADTQYF	TGTGCCAGCAGCTTAGTGGCGGCGGGGGGAACTAAGTGGGCAGATACGCAGTATTTT
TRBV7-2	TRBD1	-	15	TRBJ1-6	CASSLPDRVGSPLHF	TGTGCCAGCAGCTTACCCGACAGGGTGGGGTCACCCCTCCACTTT
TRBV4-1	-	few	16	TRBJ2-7	CASSQDRAGARGEQYF	TGCGCCAGCAGCCAAGATCGTGCGGGGGCGCGTGGTGAGCAGTACTTC
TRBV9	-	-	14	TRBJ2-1	CASSVATRDNEQFF	TGTGCCAGCAGCGTAGCTACCAGGGATAATGAGCAGTTCTTC
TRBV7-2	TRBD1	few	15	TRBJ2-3	CASSLVTGESNTQYF	TGTGCCAGCAGCTTAGTGACAGGGGAGTCGAATACGCAGTATTTT
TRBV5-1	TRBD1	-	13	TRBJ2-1	CATQTGLGDEQFF	TGCGCCACTCAGACAGGGCTCGGTGATGAGCAGTTCTTC
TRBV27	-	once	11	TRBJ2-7	CASTPGYEQYF	TGTGCCAGCACGCCAGGGTACGAGCAGTACTTC
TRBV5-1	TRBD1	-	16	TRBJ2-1	CASSLAWTGAGNEQFF	TGCGCCAGCAGCTTGGCCTGGACAGGGGCGGGCAATGAGCAGTTCTTC
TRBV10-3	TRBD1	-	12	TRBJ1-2	CAISTGGDGYTF	TGTGCCATCAGTACAGGGGGTGATGGCTACACCTTC
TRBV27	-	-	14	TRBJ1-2	CASSTVIGANGYTF	TGTGCCAGCAGCACCGTTATCGGGGCTAATGGCTACACCTTC
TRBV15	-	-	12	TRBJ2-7	CATSPVGREQYF	TGTGCCACCAGCCCTGTTGGGCGCGAGCAGTACTTC
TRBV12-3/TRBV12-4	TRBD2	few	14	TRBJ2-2	CASSRTSGEGQLFF	TGTGCCAGCAGCCGGACTAGCGGAGAGGGGCAGCTGTTTTTT
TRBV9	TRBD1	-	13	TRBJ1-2	CASNVQGDYGYTF	TGTGCCAGCAACGTGCAGGGGGACTATGGCTACACCTTC
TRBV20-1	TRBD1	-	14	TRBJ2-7	CSARDPGQSDEQYF	TGCAGTGCTAGAGACCCGGGACAGAGCGACGAGCAGTACTTC
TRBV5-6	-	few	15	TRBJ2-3	CASSEIRDSTDTQYF	TGTGCCAGCAGCGAGATTCGGGACAGCACAGATACGCAGTATTTT
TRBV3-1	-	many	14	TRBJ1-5	CASSQDTANQPQHF	TGTGCCAGCAGCCAAGACACAGCGAATCAGCCCCAGCATTTT